A single sample is the source of the 27 T cell receptor beta chains below, sequenced in a study of a mutant IDH1 vaccine in newly diagnosed glioma (dated by TCRdb to about 2021). Receptor amplification or capture employed the immunoSEQ multiplex PCR assay. In its TCRdb copy, this immuneACCESS table keeps in-frame sequences only and misses some clones. Where compared with another copy, unresolved V genes explain less than half of these, and the others have no known cause. The sample has about 20,000 clones on record, almost 85% of them singletons. Approximately 13% of the sample is held by the ten biggest clonotypes. Their cognate antigens are unknown. The time point label on this specimen signifies: week 23, last vaccination. Each vaccine dose was 300 ug of a 20-mer mutant IDH1 peptide in Montanide, given subcutaneously with topical imiquimod. This sample comprised PBMCs, obtained from a glioma patient whose treatment included an IDH1 peptide vaccine. These receptors were taken from a man in his thirties or forties with glioma.

The chain has TRBV6-1 and TRBJ2-5; D unresolved. From germline, CDR1 is MNHNS and CDR2 SASEGT. V was shortened by 7 bases and J by 1 base, with 10 bases between the two germline ends. This CDR3 has 13 amino acids. In DNA, the CDR3 is TGTGCCAGCACCCGCTTGATCCAAGAGACCCAGTACTTC. Its translation: CASTRLIQETQYF.

This clone has only a few counts. The chain is built from TRBV5-4 and TRBJ1-4; no reliable D call. Germline assignment: CDR1 SGHNT and CDR2 YYREEE (reference sequence). The V end was cut by 3 bases, the J end by 10 bases, with 13 bases between. This CDR3 region has 13 residues. The DNA of the CDR3 is TGTGCCAGCAGCTCCCGTCCCGGCGGAAAACTGTTTTTT. Protein: CASSSRPGGKLFF.

This chain uses TRBV7-9 with TRBJ2-7; D possibly corresponds to TRBD1 (6 bases). The CDR3 runs to 12 residues. Germline-derived CDR1 and CDR2 are SEHNR and FQNEAQ (reference sequence). Trimming removed 5 bases at V and 6 bases at J, with 11 bases between. The CDR3, as DNA: TGTGCCAGCAGCGAACAGGGATTCGAGCAGTACTTC. It codes for CASSEQGFEQYF.

A note on this clone: At one end, the junction sequence differs from germline, possibly due to a read error. This chain uses TRBV20-1 with TRBJ2-3; tentative D call: TRBD2 (6 bases). This CDR3 has 11 residues. Germline V gene lookup returns CDR1 DFQATT and CDR2 SNEGSKA (reference sequence). The CDR3 DNA follows: TGCCGTGCTAGGGAGGTAGATACGCAGTATTTT. Amino acids: CRAREVDTQYF.

This chain connects TRBV30 to TRBJ1-1, with D tentatively TRBD1 (6 bases). CDR1 is GTSNPN and CDR2 is SVGIG in the germline V gene (reference sequence). The CDR3 spans 16 residues. The V and J ends lost 1 base and 6 bases respectively, with 21 bases between them. The CDR3 here is CAWSGQGLGGGPEAFF. Written as DNA, the CDR3 is TGTGCCTGGAGTGGTCAGGGGCTTGGGGGAGGGCCTGAAGCTTTCTTT.

Points on this clone: The sample contains more than one DNA sequence encoding this CDR3. V is TRBV5-4 and J is TRBJ1-1, with D unresolved. CDR1 is SGHNT, CDR2 YYREEE, per germline (reference sequence). V was cut by 0 bases and J by 2 bases, with 5 bases left in between. There are 13 residues in the CDR3. The CDR3 DNA follows: TGTGCCAGCAGCTTGGGGGGAAACACTGAAGCTTTCTTT. Translating gives CASSLGGNTEAFF.

The chain links TRBV27 to TRBJ2-1; D ambiguous. Germline V gene sequence: CDR1 MNHEY, CDR2 SMNVEV (reference sequence). The CDR3 is 16 residues long. Trimming shortened V by 3 bases and J by 0 bases, and 12 bases separated the two germline ends. Written as DNA, the CDR3 is TGTGCCAGCAGTTTGTGGGCCATAACCTCCTACAATGAGCAGTTCTTC. This translates into CASSLWAITSYNEQFF.

V is TRBV19 and J is TRBJ1-5; TRBD1 might be the D (6 bases). This CDR3 has 17 amino acids. Trimming removed 1 base from V and 1 base from J, with 14 bases in between. The germline V gene encodes CDR1 LNHDA and CDR2 SQIVND (reference sequence). The CDR3 sequence is CASSIASWTASNQPQHF. CDR3 nucleotide sequence: TGTGCCAGTAGTATAGCGTCCTGGACAGCCAGCAATCAGCCCCAGCATTTT.

This clone showed up just a few times. The chain carries TRBV7-9 and TRBJ1-1, with unresolved D. V was clipped by 1 base and J by 1 base, with 7 bases between them. Germline assignment: CDR1 SEHNR and CDR2 FQNEAQ (reference sequence). CDR3 size: 14 residues. CDR3 in amino acids: CASSLEVPNTEAFF. For the CDR3, the DNA is TGTGCCAGCAGCTTAGAAGTGCCGAACACTGAAGCTTTCTTT.

This clone appeared a few times. The genes are TRBV5-4 and TRBJ2-2, with D perhaps TRBD2 (6 bases). Germline CDR1 and CDR2: SGHNT and YYREEE (reference sequence). The CDR3 is 15 residues long. Trimming took off 6 bases at V and 6 bases at J, with 18 bases between the two ends. In nucleotides, the CDR3 is TGTGCCAGCACTTTCTTTGGGAGGAGGGCCGGGGAGCTGTTTTTT. Its translation: CASTFFGRRAGELFF.

This chain joins TRBV7-9 and TRBJ2-1; 11 nucleotides align to TRBD1. Germline V CDR1 and CDR2: SEHNR, FQNEAQ (reference sequence). The trim removed 5 bases at V and 7 bases at J, leaving 7 bases unmatched. This CDR3 has 15 residues. The CDR3: CASSLRTGGENEQFF. The CDR3 DNA reads as TGTGCCAGCAGCCTCCGGACAGGGGGCGAGAATGAGCAGTTCTTC.

The chain carries TRBV19 and TRBJ1-2, with D unresolved. This CDR3 region has 11 residues. Trimming stripped 1 base from V and 6 bases from J, with 3 bases between. Germline-derived CDR1 and CDR2 are LNHDA and SQIVND (reference sequence). This chain's CDR3 is CASSIGDGYTF. DNA of the CDR3: TGTGCCAGTAGTATAGGAGATGGCTACACCTTC.

In its sample, this clone was seen once. The V call is TRBV2, the J call TRBJ1-1; 7 nucleotides align to TRBD1. The CDR3 covers 15 residues. With 6 bases clipped from V and 2 bases from J, the junction kept 9 bases outside the gene matches. Per germline, CDR1 SNHLY and CDR2 FYNNEI. This CDR3 reads CASRQGQIINTEAFF. CDR3 nucleotides: TGTGCCAGCAGACAGGGACAGATAATAAACACTGAAGCTTTCTTT. The whole variable domain, remainder taken from reference TRBV2 and TRBJ1-1, is EPEVTQTPSHQVTQMGQEVILRCVPISNHLYFYWYRQILGQKVEFLVSFYNNEISEKSEIFDDQFSVERPDGSNFTLKIRSTKLEDSAMYFCASRQGQIINTEAFFGQGTRLTVV.

The rearrangement joins TRBV10-3 to TRBJ2-5, with 9 bases fitting TRBD2. Germline lookup yields CDR1 ENHRY and CDR2 SYGVKD. Losses at the gene ends were 0 bases for V and 3 bases for J; bases not matched to a gene: 11. The CDR3 has 18 amino acids. The CDR3 region is CAISESRNSAGGEETQYF. The CDR3 nucleotides are TGTGCCATCAGTGAGTCGAGAAATTCAGCGGGGGGAGAAGAGACCCAGTACTTC.

This clone was seen a few times. In DNA, the CDR3 is TGTGCCAGCAGTCTCCTAGCCGGGGCCGGGGAGCTGTTTTTT. It specifies CASSLLAGAGELFF. The genes are TRBV2 and TRBJ2-2; perhaps TRBD2 as D (5 bases). The germline gives CDR1 SNHLY, CDR2 FYNNEI. Trimming pared 5 bases from V and 6 bases from J, leaving 13 bases between. This CDR3 region has 14 residues.

This chain connects TRBV10-3 to TRBJ1-1; TRBD1 matches 8 bases. CDR1 and CDR2 from the germline V gene are ENHRY and SYGVKD. The CDR3 is 15 residues long. V shed 7 bases and J 3 bases; nucleotides not matched to a gene: 10. Written as DNA, the CDR3 is TGTGCCATCACCCAGGGGGCCTCGGTGGACACTGAAGCTTTCTTT. It is translated as CAITQGASVDTEAFF.

The gene calls are TRBV29-1 and TRBJ2-7, with D perhaps TRBD1 or TRBD2 (5 bases each). CDR1 and CDR2 from the germline V gene are SQVTM and ANQGSEA. The V end was cut by 4 bases, the J end by 2 bases, with 12 bases between. CDR3 length: 13 residues. The CDR3 here is CSVVPLGPYEQYF. The CDR3 DNA reads as TGCAGCGTTGTCCCGCTGGGACCCTACGAGCAGTACTTC.

This clone is a singleton in its sample. J is TRBJ2-1 and V is TRBV6-4; D may be TRBD2 (6 bases). The CDR3 runs 16 residues. Trimming left V 4 bases short and J 2 bases short, with 15 bases between. From germline, CDR1 is MRHNA and CDR2 SNTAGT. In DNA form, the CDR3 reads TGTGCCAGCAGTGCGACCGGGAGAGGCGCCTACAATGAGCAGTTCTTC. Translated: CASSATGRGAYNEQFF.

The chain combines TRBV12-5 with TRBJ2-2; 14 bases match TRBD2. Trimming took 5 bases from V and 5 from J; bases not matched to a gene: 4. The CDR3 sequence is 16 residues long. Germline assignment: CDR1 LGHNT and CDR2 FRNRAP. CDR3 DNA sequence: TGTGCTAGTGGTGGGAGACTAGCGGGAGGGACCGGGGAGCTGTTTTTT. Amino acids: CASGGRLAGGTGELFF.

The chain joins TRBV5-1 to TRBJ2-3; the D gene is possibly TRBD2 (5 bases). Germline V gives CDR1 SGHRS, CDR2 YFSETQ. The V and J ends lost 2 bases and 1 base respectively, with 11 bases between them. CDR3 size: 15 residues. The CDR3 region has the DNA TGCGCCAGCAGCTTCCTAGAGAGGGGCACAGATACGCAGTATTTT. Its protein product is CASSFLERGTDTQYF.

The chain is built from TRBV10-3 and TRBJ2-3; 9 bases fit TRBD1. J was trimmed by 6 bases and V by 6 bases; bases with no gene match: 7. The germline V gene has CDR1 ENHRY and CDR2 SYGVKD. There are 14 residues in the CDR3. The CDR3 coding sequence is TGTGCCATCAGCCACCGGGACAGGGCCGATACGCAGTATTTT. This gives the protein CAISHRDRADTQYF.

This chain uses TRBV5-4 with TRBJ1-1, with no clear D. Germline V CDR1 and CDR2: SGHNT, YYREEE (reference sequence). This CDR3 spans 15 amino acids. V was shortened by 0 bases and J by 0 bases, with 9 bases between the two germline ends. This CDR3 reads CASSLDPGLNTEAFF. The CDR3 bases are TGTGCCAGCAGCTTGGATCCGGGCCTGAACACTGAAGCTTTCTTT.

The chain combines TRBV19 with TRBJ2-2; 10 bases are shared with TRBD2. The CDR3 length is 16 residues. V was pared by 3 bases and J by 1 base, with 2 bases of the junction left unmatched. Germline V gene data show CDR1 as LNHDA and CDR2 as SQIVND (reference sequence). CDR3 region: CASSMGLALNTGELFF. CDR3 DNA: TGTGCCAGTAGTATGGGACTAGCGCTGAACACCGGGGAGCTGTTTTTT.

The genes are TRBV9 and TRBJ2-1, with unresolved D. This CDR3 comprises 13 residues. V lost 0 bases to trimming and J lost 6 bases, with 7 bases between them. The germline gives CDR1 SGDLS, CDR2 YYNGEE. The CDR3 spells CASSVGLGNEQFF. CDR3 in DNA: TGTGCCAGCAGCGTAGGTCTAGGCAATGAGCAGTTCTTC.

V and J are TRBV19 and TRBJ2-7; 9 nucleotides align to TRBD2. Germline loops: CDR1 LNHDA, CDR2 SQIVND (reference sequence). The V and J ends lost 7 bases and 2 bases, in that order; junction bases with no gene match: 3. The CDR3 is made up of 13 amino acids. Here the CDR3 reads CASNPSGTYEQYF. CDR3 sequence (DNA): TGTGCCAGTAATCCTAGCGGGACCTACGAGCAGTACTTC.

The chain carries TRBV7-9 and TRBJ1-4, with D maybe TRBD1 (5 bases). V shed 5 bases and J shed 5 bases, with 21 bases lying between them. The CDR3 sequence is 17 residues long. Germline CDR1 reads SEHNR; CDR2 reads FQNEAQ (reference sequence). DNA of the CDR3: TGTGCCAGCAGCCCCCATCTCAGACAGAGCCCAAATGAAAAACTGTTTTTT. Translated, it gives CASSPHLRQSPNEKLFF.

The rearrangement joins TRBV27 to TRBJ1-2; TRBD1 agrees at 7 bases. The trim removed 4 bases at V and 3 bases at J, leaving 8 bases unmatched. The CDR3 covers 15 residues. The germline CDR1 and CDR2 sequences are MNHEY and SMNVEV (reference sequence). CDR3 region: CASSYQGVQDYGYTF. CDR3 DNA sequence: TGTGCCAGCAGTTACCAGGGGGTTCAGGACTATGGCTACACCTTC.